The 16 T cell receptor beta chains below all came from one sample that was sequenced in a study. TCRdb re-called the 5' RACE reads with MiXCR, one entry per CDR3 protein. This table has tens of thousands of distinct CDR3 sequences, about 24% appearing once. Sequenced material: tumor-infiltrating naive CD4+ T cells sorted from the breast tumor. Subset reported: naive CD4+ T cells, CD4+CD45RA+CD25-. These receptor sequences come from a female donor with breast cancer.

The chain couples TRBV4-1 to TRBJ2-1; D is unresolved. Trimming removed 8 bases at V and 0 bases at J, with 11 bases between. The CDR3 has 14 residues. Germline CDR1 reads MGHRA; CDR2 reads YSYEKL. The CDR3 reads CASAKTASYNEQFF. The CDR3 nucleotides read TGCGCCAGCGCCAAGACCGCCTCCTACAATGAGCAGTTCTTC.

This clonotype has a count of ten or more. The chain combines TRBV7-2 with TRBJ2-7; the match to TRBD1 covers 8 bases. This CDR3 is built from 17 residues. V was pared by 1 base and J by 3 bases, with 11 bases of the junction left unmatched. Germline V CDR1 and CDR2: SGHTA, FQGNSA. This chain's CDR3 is CASSLGRRTGSIYEQYF. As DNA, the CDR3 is TGTGCCAGCAGCTTAGGTAGGCGGACAGGGAGTATCTACGAGCAGTACTTC.

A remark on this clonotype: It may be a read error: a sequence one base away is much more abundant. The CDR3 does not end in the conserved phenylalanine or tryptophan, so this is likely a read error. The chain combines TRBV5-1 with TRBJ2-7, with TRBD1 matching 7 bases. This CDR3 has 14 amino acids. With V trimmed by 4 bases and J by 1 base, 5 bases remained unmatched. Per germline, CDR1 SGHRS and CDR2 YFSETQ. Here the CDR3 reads CASSLGTASYEQYC. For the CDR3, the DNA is TGCGCCAGCAGCCTCGGGACAGCTTCCTACGAGCAGTACTGC.

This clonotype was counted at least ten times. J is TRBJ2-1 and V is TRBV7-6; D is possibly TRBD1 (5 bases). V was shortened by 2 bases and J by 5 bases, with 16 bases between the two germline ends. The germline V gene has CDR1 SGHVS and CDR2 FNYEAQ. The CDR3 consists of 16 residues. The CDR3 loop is CASSLRFRDRNNEQFF. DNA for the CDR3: TGTGCCAGCAGCTTACGGTTCCGAGACAGAAACAATGAGCAGTTCTTC.

CDR3 nucleotide sequence: TGTGCCAGCAGTTTAACAGGATACGGCTACACCTTC. It specifies CASSLTGYGYTF. The chain recombines TRBV28 with TRBJ1-2, with D perhaps TRBD1 (5 bases). Trimming took 2 bases from V and 8 from J, leaving 9 bases between them. The CDR3 length is 12 residues. The germline CDR1 and CDR2 sequences are MDHEN and SYDVKM.

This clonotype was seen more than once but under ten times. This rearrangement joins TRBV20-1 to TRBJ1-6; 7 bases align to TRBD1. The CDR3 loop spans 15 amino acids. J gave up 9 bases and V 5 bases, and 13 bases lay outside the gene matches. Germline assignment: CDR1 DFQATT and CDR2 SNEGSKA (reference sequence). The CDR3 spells CSAPPRPGQSSPLHF. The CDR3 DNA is TGCAGTGCTCCCCCCCGACCGGGACAGAGTTCACCCCTCCACTTT.

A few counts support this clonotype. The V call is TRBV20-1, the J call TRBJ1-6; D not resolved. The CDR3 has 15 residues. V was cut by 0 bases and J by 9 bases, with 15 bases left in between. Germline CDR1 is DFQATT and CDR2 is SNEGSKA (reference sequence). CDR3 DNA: TGCAGTGCTAGAGAAGATCGGCAATCCCCTTCACCCCTCCACTTT. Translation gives CSAREDRQSPSPLHF.

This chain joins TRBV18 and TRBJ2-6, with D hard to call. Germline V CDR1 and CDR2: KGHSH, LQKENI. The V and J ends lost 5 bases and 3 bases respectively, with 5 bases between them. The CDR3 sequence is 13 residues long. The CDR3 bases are TGTGCCAGCTCAACGGGTGGGGCCAACGTCCTGACTTTC. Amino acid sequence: CASSTGGANVLTF.

DNA for the CDR3: TGCGCCAGCAGCCAAGATGGACTAGCTCTTGGTGGTGAGCAGTTCTTC. This sequence encodes CASSQDGLALGGEQFF. The gene calls are TRBV4-1 and TRBJ2-1; 8 nucleotides line up with TRBD2. V lost 0 bases, J lost 9 bases, and 10 bases stayed unmatched. Germline V gives CDR1 MGHRA, CDR2 YSYEKL. The CDR3 is 16 residues long.

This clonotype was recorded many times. The CDR3 DNA sequence: TGTGCCAGCACCAAAGGCGAGACCTACGAGCAGTACTTC. It translates to CASTKGETYEQYF. V is TRBV6-5 and J is TRBJ2-7; D is unresolved. In germline, CDR1 is MNHEY, CDR2 SVGAGI. Trimming took off 7 bases at V and 2 bases at J, with 12 bases between the two ends. The CDR3 sequence is 13 residues long.

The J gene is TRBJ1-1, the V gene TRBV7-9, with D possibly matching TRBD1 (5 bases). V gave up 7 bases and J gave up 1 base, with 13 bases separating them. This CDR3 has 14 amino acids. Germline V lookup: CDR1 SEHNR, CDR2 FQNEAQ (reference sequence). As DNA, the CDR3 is TGTGCCAGCAACGTCCAGGGAGAGAACACTGAAGCTTTCTTT. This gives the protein CASNVQGENTEAFF.

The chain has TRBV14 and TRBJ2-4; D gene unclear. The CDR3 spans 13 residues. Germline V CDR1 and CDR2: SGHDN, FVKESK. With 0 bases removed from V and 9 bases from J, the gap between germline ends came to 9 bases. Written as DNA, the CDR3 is TGTGCCAGCAGCCAAGATTTGAGGAGCATTCAGTACTTC. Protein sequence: CASSQDLRSIQYF.

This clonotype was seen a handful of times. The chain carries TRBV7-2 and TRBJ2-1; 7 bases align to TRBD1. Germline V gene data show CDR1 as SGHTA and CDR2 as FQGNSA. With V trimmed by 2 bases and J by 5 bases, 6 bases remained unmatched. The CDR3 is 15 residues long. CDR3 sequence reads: CASSLSGQTHNEQFF. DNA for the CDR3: TGTGCCAGCAGCTTATCGGGACAGACACACAATGAGCAGTTCTTC. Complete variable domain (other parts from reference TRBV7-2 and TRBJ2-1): GAGVSQSPSNKVTEKGKDVELRCDPISGHTALYWYRQSLGQGLEFLIYFQGNSAPDKSGLPSDRFSAERTGGSVSTLTIQRTQQEDSAVYLCASSLSGQTHNEQFFGPGTRLTVL.

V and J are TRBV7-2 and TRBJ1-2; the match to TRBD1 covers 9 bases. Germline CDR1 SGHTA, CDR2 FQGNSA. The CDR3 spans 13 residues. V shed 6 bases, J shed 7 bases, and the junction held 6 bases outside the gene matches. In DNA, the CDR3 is TGTGCCAGCAGTTGGGACAGGGTGTTTGGCTACACCTTC. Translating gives CASSWDRVFGYTF.

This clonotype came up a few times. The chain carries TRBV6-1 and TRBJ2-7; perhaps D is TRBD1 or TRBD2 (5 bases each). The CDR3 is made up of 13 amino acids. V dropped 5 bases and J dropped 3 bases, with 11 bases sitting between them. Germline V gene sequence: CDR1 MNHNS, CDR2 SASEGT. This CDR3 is CASSRGADYEQYF. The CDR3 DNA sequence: TGTGCCAGCAGTCGAGGGGCAGACTACGAGCAGTACTTC.

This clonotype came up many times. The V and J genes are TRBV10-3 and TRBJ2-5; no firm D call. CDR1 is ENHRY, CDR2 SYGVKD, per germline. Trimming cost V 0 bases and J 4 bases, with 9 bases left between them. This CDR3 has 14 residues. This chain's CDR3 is CAISESMDVETQYF. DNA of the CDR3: TGTGCCATCAGTGAGTCGATGGACGTAGAGACCCAGTACTTC.